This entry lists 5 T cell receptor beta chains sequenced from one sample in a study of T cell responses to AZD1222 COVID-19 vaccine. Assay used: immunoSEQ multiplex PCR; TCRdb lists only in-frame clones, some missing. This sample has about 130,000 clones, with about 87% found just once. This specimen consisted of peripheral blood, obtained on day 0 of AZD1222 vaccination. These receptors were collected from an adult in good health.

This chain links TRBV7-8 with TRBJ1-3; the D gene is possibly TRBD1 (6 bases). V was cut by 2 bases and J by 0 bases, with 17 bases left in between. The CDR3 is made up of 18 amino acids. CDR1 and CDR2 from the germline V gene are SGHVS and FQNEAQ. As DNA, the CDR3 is TGTGCCAGCAGCTTAACAGGGACGATAGCTAGCTCTGGAAACACCATATATTTT. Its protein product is CASSLTGTIASSGNTIYF.

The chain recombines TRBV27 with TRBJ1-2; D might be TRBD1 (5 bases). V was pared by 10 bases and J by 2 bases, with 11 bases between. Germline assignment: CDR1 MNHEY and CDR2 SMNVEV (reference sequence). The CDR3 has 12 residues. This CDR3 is CATYRFNYGYTF. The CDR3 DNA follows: TGTGCCACCTACAGGTTCAACTATGGCTACACCTTC.

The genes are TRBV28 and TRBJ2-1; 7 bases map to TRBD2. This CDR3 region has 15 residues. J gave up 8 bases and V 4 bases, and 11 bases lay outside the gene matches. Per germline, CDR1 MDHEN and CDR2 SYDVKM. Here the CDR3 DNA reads TGTGCCAGCAGTTCCCCTCCGGCTAGCGGCGATGAGCAGTTCTTC. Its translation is CASSSPPASGDEQFF.

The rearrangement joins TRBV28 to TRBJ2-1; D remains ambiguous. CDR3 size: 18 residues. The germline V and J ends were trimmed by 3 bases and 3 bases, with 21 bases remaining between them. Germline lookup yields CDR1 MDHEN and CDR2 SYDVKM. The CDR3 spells CASSFLLGPPGRYNEQFF. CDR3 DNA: TGTGCCAGCAGTTTCTTACTTGGGCCTCCGGGCCGCTACAATGAGCAGTTCTTC. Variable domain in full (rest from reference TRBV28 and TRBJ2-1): DVKVTQSSRYLVKRTGEKVFLECVQDMDHENMFWYRQDPGLGLRLIYFSYDVKMKEKGDIPEGYSVSREKKERFSLILESASTNQTSMYLCASSFLLGPPGRYNEQFFGPGTRLTVL.

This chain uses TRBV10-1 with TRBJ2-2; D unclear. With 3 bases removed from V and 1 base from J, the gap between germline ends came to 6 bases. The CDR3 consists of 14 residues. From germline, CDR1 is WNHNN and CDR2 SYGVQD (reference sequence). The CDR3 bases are TGCGCCAGCAGTGACTGGAGGAACACCGGGGAGCTGTTTTTT. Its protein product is CASSDWRNTGELFF.